The 11 T cell receptor beta chains below all came from one sample that was sequenced in a study of T cells in Graves' hyperthyroidism and ophthalmopathy. Amplified TCR beta CDR3 regions came from RNA transcripts. The HTBI primer set served for first-round RT-PCR of the TCR CDR3. TCRdb used MiXCR to reprocess the multiplex PCR reads, holding one entry per CDR3 protein. In the table there are more than 500,000 distinct CDR3 sequences, 15% to 20% of which are singletons. The sequenced material came from blood. Every receptor here comes from a woman aged 25 to 39 with Graves' hyperthyroidism.

This clonotype was seen many times. The genes are TRBV20-1 and TRBJ2-5; 15 positions agree with TRBD2. The junction had 10 bases not matched to a gene; V was cut back by 0 bases and J by 5 bases. The CDR3 runs 18 residues. Germline V gives CDR1 DFQATT, CDR2 SNEGSKA (reference sequence). CDR3 nucleotides: TGCAGTGCTAGAGACAGGACTAGCGGGAGGGCCTACACGGAGACCCAGTACTTC. Translated: CSARDRTSGRAYTETQYF.

This clonotype was detected ten times or more. The V and J genes are TRBV20-1 and TRBJ2-7; 7 positions match TRBD2. The CDR3 runs to 14 residues. Looked up from germline, CDR1 is DFQATT and CDR2 is SNEGSKA (reference sequence). The V segment lost 1 base and the J segment 7 bases; nucleotides outside the gene matches: 10. The DNA of the CDR3 is TGCAGTGCTAGAGTTTCGAGGTTCGGGGGGGAGCAGTACTTC. Its protein product is CSARVSRFGGEQYF.

The chain combines TRBV20-1 with TRBJ1-4, with D perhaps matching TRBD1 (5 bases). V lost 6 bases to trimming and J lost 8 bases, with 10 bases between them. This CDR3 contains 11 residues. The V gene's germline CDR1 is DFQATT and CDR2 SNEGSKA (reference sequence). This chain's CDR3 is CSAPKGEKLFF. The DNA for the CDR3 is TGCAGTGCCCCGAAGGGGGAAAAACTGTTTTTT.

This clonotype appeared many times. The V call is TRBV28, the J call TRBJ1-5, with D unresolved. V dropped 1 base and J dropped 2 bases, with 3 bases sitting between them. This CDR3 has 13 amino acids. The germline CDR1 and CDR2 sequences are MDHEN and SYDVKM. This chain's CDR3 is CASSLLRNQPQHF. CDR3 sequence (DNA): TGTGCCAGCAGTTTATTACGCAATCAGCCCCAGCATTTT.

This clonotype has a count of ten or more. Written as DNA, the CDR3 is TGTGCCAGCAGTTCATACCTGAAGTACGAGCAGTACTTC. Its translation is CASSSYLKYEQYF. This chain uses TRBV28 with TRBJ2-7; no clear D gene. Deletions cut 4 bases from V and 4 bases from J, with 11 bases between. Germline V CDR1 and CDR2: MDHEN, SYDVKM. The CDR3 runs to 13 residues.

The chain links TRBV11-3 to TRBJ2-7; 7 nucleotides line up with TRBD2. V gave up 5 bases and J gave up 3 bases; unmatched junction bases: 7. The CDR3 has 14 residues. Germline CDR1 SGHNT, CDR2 YENEEA. The CDR3 is CASSQGLLDYEQYF. DNA of the CDR3: TGTGCCAGCAGCCAGGGACTACTTGACTACGAGCAGTACTTC.

This clonotype was observed many times. For the CDR3, the DNA is TGTGCCAGCAGTAGGGGACAGCCCTACGAGCAGTACTTC. Its translation: CASSRGQPYEQYF. J is TRBJ2-7 and V is TRBV7-2, with 7 bases that match TRBD1. V was clipped by 6 bases and J by 2 bases; unmatched bases: 4. Per the germline V gene, CDR1 is SGHTA and CDR2 is FQGNSA. The CDR3 runs 13 residues.

This clonotype has a handful of counts. V gene TRBV13 combines with J gene TRBJ1-5; D ambiguous. V was cut by 3 bases and J by 5 bases, with 11 bases left in between. The CDR3 consists of 14 residues. Germline assignment: CDR1 PRHDT and CDR2 FYEKMQ (reference sequence). The CDR3 nucleotides are TGTGCCAGCAGCTTTCGGGCCGGGGATCAGCCCCAGCATTTT. Its translation is CASSFRAGDQPQHF.

The rearrangement links TRBV14 to TRBJ1-1; a weak D match, TRBD1 (6 bases). The CDR3 length is 12 residues. Trimming removed 4 bases from V and 10 bases from J, with 13 bases in between. Germline lookup yields CDR1 SGHDN and CDR2 FVKESK. The CDR3 here is CASSRAGAAAFF. The CDR3 bases are TGTGCCAGCAGCCGAGCAGGGGCGGCAGCTTTCTTT.

This clonotype occurred many times. The rearrangement links TRBV7-8 to TRBJ2-3; D remains unclear. CDR1 SGHVS and CDR2 FQNEAQ come from the germline V gene. V lost 5 bases and J lost 1, with 13 bases in between. The CDR3 extends over 15 amino acids. The CDR3 protein is CASSPSRVGTDTQYF. The CDR3 nucleotides read TGTGCCAGCAGCCCTAGTCGGGTGGGCACAGATACGCAGTATTTT.

The chain couples TRBV27 to TRBJ2-7, with D hard to call. Per germline, CDR1 MNHEY and CDR2 SMNVEV (reference sequence). Trimming removed 10 bases at V and 4 bases at J, with 20 bases between. There are 14 residues in the CDR3. The CDR3 DNA sequence: TGTGCCATCAAACGAGAGGCCGGCGGATACGAGCAGTACTTC. This sequence encodes CAIKREAGGYEQYF.